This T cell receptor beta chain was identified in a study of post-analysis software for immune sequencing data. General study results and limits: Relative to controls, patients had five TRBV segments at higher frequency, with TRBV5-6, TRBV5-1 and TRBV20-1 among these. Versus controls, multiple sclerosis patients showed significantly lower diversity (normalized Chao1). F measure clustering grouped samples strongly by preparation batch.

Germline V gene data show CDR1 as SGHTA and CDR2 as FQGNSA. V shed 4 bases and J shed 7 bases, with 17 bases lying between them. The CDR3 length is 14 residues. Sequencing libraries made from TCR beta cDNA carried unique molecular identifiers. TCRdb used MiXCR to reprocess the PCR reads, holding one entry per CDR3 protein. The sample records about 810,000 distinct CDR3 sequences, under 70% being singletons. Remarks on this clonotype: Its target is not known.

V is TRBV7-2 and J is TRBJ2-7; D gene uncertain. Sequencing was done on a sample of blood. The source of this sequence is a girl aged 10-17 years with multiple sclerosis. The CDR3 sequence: CASSYGQYRTEQYF. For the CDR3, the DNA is TGTGCCAGCAGCTATGGCCAATATAGGACGGAGCAGTACTTC. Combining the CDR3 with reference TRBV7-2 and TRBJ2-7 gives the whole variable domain GAGVSQSPSNKVTEKGKDVELRCDPISGHTALYWYRQSLGQGLEFLIYFQGNSAPDKSGLPSDRFSAERTGGSVSTLTIQRTQQEDSAVYLCASSYGQYRTEQYFGPGTRLTVT.